The TCR beta chain under discussion was sequenced for a study of blood T cell repertoires in COVID-19. Study in general: The origin of the acute and convalescent COVID-19 samples was the United States, Italy and Spain.

The germline V gene has CDR1 SGHAT and CDR2 FQNNGV. The ends were cut back, 4 bases at V and 0 bases at J, with 13 bases in the middle. The CDR3 length is 16 residues. This clone turned up a few times. In the original analysis: It was from reference gene primer amplification that nucleated cell counts were estimated. Generated by immunoSEQ multiplex PCR, the TCRdb table keeps only in-frame clones and is missing some. V and J calls and clone size are as listed in that table; D and trimming were resolved from the DNA. The repertoire consists of about 28,000 clones, with approximately 92% occurring once and the leading ten covering approximately 48%.

The source of this sequence is a human donor with acute or convalescent COVID-19. The donor label of this sample is uncertain. Sequencing was performed on peripheral blood. The V and J genes are TRBV11-2 and TRBJ1-3; D possibly corresponds to TRBD1 (5 bases). DNA for the CDR3: TGTGCCAGCAGCTCGGGGGGTCTAGGCTCTGGAAACACCATATATTTT. Its protein product is CASSSGGLGSGNTIYF.